This TCR beta chain comes out of a study of CD4 T cells in relation to SARS-CoV-2 and coronaviruses. TCRdb's table, derived via immunoSEQ multiplex PCR, lists solely in-frame clones and lacks some. The table has around 65,000 clones, about 90% seen once. This clone appeared a few times. Before the COVID-19 pandemic, during about 2010-2018, CD4+ T cells were taken from unexposed donors. Naive and memory CD4+ T cells came from enriched cryopreserved PBMCs. The CDR3 consists of 18 residues. Germline-derived CDR1 and CDR2 are SGHRS and YFSETQ. J was trimmed by 2 bases and V by 4 bases; bases with no gene match: 8.

Sequencing was carried out using memory CD4+ T cells from PBMCs. The sequence derives from a human donor in good health. The chain recombines TRBV5-1 with TRBJ2-3, with 15 bases matching TRBD2. The chain's CDR3 is CASSGTSGRTSLTDTQYF. For the CDR3, the DNA is TGCGCCAGCAGCGGGACTAGCGGGAGGACTTCCCTCACAGATACGCAGTATTTT.